Sequencing of this TCR beta chain was carried out in a study of PD-1 blockade in mismatch repair-deficient tumors. In the study overall: All were previously treated, progressing patients with 12 mismatch repair-deficient cancer types.

Every patient had mismatch repair deficiency by PCR or immunohistochemistry. A few pembrolizumab responders had their TCRs sequenced. Study results and limitations: Rapid post-treatment expansion, then contraction, generally preceding radiologic response, marked tumor-resident clones.

The assay was immunoSEQ multiplex PCR, and TCRdb's table has in-frame clones only and misses some. The sample has tens of thousands of clones, approximately 83% seen once. Germline values: CDR1 SGDLS, CDR2 YYNGEE. The CDR3 contains 17 residues. Trimming cost V 0 bases and J 5 bases; bases outside gene matches: 12. Comments on this clone: Its target is unknown.

Sequences were derived from peripheral blood, sampled 12 weeks after starting pembrolizumab. The sequence was collected from an adult with mismatch repair-deficient cancer. The chain has TRBV9 and TRBJ2-3; 7 bases agree with TRBD2. This CDR3 reads CASSVATGGGAGDTQYF. CDR3 nucleotides: TGTGCCAGCAGCGTAGCTACGGGGGGAGGGGCGGGAGATACGCAGTATTTT.